The TCR beta chain under discussion was sequenced for a study of OX40 agonist ivuxolimab in advanced cancers. Across the whole study: Treatment received earlier with anti-PD-1, anti-PD-L1 or anti-CTLA-4 agents was allowed, and approximately 44% had some. In three patients, partial responses were observed, one with hepatocellular carcinoma and two with cutaneous melanoma.

Assay used: immunoSEQ multiplex PCR; TCRdb lists only in-frame clones, some missing. Of tens of thousands of clones in the sample, approximately 91% were seen once. Systemic immunosuppression or a history of autoimmune disease excluded patients. Notes on the study in general: Low normalized T-cell clonal expansion was also seen in some nonresponders.

CDR3 length: 15 amino acids. With 5 bases clipped from V and 10 bases from J, the junction kept 7 bases outside the gene matches. CDR1 and CDR2 (germline): SGHVS, FQNEAQ. This clone has only one observation. Its specificity is unknown. Sample: CD4+ or CD8+ T cells sorted from blood, taken in a trial of the OX40 agonist ivuxolimab. The origin of this receptor is an adult with an advanced solid tumor such as melanoma, head and neck, liver or kidney cancer. The chain joins TRBV7-8 to TRBJ2-1, with 14 bases identical to TRBD2. Here the CDR3 reads CASSAGTSGSQEQFF. CDR3 in DNA: TGTGCCAGCAGCGCTGGGACTAGCGGGAGTCAAGAGCAGTTCTTC.